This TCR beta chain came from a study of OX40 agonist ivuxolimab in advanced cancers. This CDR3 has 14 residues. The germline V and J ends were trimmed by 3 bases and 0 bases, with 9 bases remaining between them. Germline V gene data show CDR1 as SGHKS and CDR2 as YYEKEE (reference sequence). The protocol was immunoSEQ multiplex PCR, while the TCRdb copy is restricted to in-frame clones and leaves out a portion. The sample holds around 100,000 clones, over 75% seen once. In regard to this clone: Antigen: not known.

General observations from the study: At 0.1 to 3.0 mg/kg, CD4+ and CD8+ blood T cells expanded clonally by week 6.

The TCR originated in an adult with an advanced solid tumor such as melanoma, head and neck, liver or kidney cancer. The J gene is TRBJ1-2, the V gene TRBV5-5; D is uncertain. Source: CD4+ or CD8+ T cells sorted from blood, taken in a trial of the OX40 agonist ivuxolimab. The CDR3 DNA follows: TGTGCCAGCAGCTCTGCGCGGGCTAACTATGGCTACACCTTC. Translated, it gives CASSSARANYGYTF.